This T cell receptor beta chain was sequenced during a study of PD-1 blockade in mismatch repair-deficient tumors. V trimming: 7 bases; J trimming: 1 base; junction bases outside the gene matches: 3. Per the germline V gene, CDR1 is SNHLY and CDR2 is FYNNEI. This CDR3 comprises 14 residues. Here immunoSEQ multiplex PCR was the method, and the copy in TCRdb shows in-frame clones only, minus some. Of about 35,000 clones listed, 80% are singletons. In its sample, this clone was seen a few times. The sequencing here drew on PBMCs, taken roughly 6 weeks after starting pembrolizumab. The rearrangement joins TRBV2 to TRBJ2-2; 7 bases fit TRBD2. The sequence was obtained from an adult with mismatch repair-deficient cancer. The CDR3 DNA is TGTGCCAGCAAGGAGCGGGGGAACACCGGGGAGCTGTTTTTT. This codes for CASKERGNTGELFF. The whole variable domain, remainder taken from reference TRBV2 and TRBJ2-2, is EPEVTQTPSHQVTQMGQEVILRCVPISNHLYFYWYRQILGQKVEFLVSFYNNEISEKSEIFDDQFSVERPDGSNFTLKIRSTKLEDSAMYFCASKERGNTGELFFGEGSRLTVL.